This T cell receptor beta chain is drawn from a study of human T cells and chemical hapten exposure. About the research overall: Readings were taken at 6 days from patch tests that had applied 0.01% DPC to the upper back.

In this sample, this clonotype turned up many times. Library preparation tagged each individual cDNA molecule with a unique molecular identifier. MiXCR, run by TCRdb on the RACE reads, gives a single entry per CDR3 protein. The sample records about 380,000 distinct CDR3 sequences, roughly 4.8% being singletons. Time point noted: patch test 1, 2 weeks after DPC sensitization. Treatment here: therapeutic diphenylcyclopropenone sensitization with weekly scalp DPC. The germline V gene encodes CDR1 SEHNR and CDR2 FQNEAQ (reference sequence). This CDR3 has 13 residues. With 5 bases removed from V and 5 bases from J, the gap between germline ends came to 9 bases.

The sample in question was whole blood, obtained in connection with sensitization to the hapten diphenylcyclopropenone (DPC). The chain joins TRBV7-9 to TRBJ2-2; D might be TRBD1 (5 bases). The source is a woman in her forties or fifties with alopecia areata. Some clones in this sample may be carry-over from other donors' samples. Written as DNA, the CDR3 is TGTGCCAGCAGCGACCGGACAACCGGGGAGCTGTTTTTT. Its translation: CASSDRTTGELFF. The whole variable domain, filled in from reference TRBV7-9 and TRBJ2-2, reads DTGVSQNPRHKITKRGQNVTFRCDPISEHNRLYWYRQTLGQGPEFLTYFQNEAQLEKSRLLSDRFSAERPKGSFSTLEIQRTEQGDSAMYLCASSDRTTGELFFGEGSRLTVL.